Given below is one T cell receptor (beta chain) in context. Its cognate antigen is unknown. The CDR3 loop spans 13 amino acids. Trimming removed 8 bases at V and 1 base at J, with 11 bases between. CDR1 SGHVS and CDR2 FNYEAQ come from the germline V gene. The sample is drawn from a study of glioma-infiltrating T cells. Study-level points and caveats: Very few CDR3 sequences were shared between tissue and blood. Non-neoplastic patients had below-expected tissue-blood divergence, while all gliomas exceeded expectation.

The iRepertoire nested amplicon-rescue multiplex PCR amplified TCR alpha and beta CDR3s from RNA. Input was roughly 100-450 ng of tissue mRNA or PBMC total RNA. TCRdb itself ran the multiplex PCR reads through MiXCR, one entry per CDR3 protein. Here the sample spans 40,000 or so distinct CDR3 sequences, about a fifth being singletons. The sample taken for sequencing was glioma tissue, nonneoplastic brain tissue, or PBMCs (not recorded which). The rearrangement uses TRBV7-6 and TRBJ1-1; D gene ambiguous. This receptor was taken from a human donor with low-grade glioma or glioblastoma, undergoing nonglioma brain surgery, or in good health (not recorded which). In nucleotides, the CDR3 is TGTGCCAGCCGAATAACCGCGAACACTGAAGCTTTCTTT. Protein sequence: CASRITANTEAFF.